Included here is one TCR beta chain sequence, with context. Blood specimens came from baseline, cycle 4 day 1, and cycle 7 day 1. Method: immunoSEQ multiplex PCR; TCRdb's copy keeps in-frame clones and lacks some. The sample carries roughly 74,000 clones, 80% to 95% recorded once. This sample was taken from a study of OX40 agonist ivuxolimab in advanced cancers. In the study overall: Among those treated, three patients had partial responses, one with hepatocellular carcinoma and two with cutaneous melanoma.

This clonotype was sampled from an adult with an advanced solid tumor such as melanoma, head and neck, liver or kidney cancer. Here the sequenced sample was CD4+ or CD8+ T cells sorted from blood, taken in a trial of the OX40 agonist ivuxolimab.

As DNA, the CDR3 is TGTGCCAGCAGCTTACAAGGGGGTCCAGGTTATGGCTACACCTTC. It yields the protein CASSLQGGPGYGYTF. The V and J genes are TRBV7-6 and TRBJ1-2, with a weak D call TRBD1 (6 bases). Germline V CDR1 and CDR2: SGHVS, FNYEAQ. V was cut by 2 bases and J by 5 bases, with 15 bases left in between. The CDR3 sequence is 15 residues long.